These 14 T cell receptor beta chains were sequenced from one sample in a study of blood T cell repertoires in COVID-19. TCRdb's table, derived via immunoSEQ multiplex PCR, lists solely in-frame clones and lacks some. Counted here are 450,000 to 500,000 clones, roughly 88% occurring once; the ten biggest clones make up more than 3%. The source material was peripheral blood. The source is a human donor in a cohort sampled during active COVID-19.

The chain uses TRBV5-4 and TRBJ2-7; D gene ambiguous. The V and J ends lost 9 bases and 2 bases respectively, with 15 bases between them. The length of the CDR3 is 13 residues. Germline CDR1 is SGHNT and CDR2 is YYREEE (reference sequence). CDR3: CATSSGGPYEQYF. The CDR3 nucleotides read TGTGCCACGTCGTCGGGTGGCCCCTACGAGCAGTACTTC.

This chain uses TRBV2 with TRBJ1-5; no firm D call. CDR3 length: 15 residues. Trimming removed 5 bases from V and 1 base from J, with 12 bases in between. Germline CDR1 reads SNHLY; CDR2 reads FYNNEI. The CDR3 is CASSSGRPSNQPQHF. Written as DNA, the CDR3 is TGTGCCAGCAGTAGCGGACGGCCGAGCAATCAGCCCCAGCATTTT.

The V and J genes are TRBV5-1 and TRBJ2-7, with 9 bases identical to TRBD2. Germline V gene data show CDR1 as SGHRS and CDR2 as YFSETQ. The V segment lost 2 bases and the J segment 3 bases; nucleotides outside the gene matches: 6. The CDR3 length is 15 residues. CDR3 nucleotides: TGCGCCAGCAGCTTTTTAGCGGGAGCGAGCTACGAGCAGTACTTC. Amino acid sequence: CASSFLAGASYEQYF.

The gene calls are TRBV19 and TRBJ2-1, with 14 bases matching TRBD2. V lost 3 bases to trimming and J lost 8 bases; unmatched junction nucleotides: 18. The CDR3 is made up of 20 amino acids. The germline V gene encodes CDR1 LNHDA and CDR2 SQIVND (reference sequence). The DNA for the CDR3 is TGTGCCAGTAGTATTGAGATGCCTACCGGGACTAGCGGGAGAAGGCATGAGCAGTTCTTC. Amino acids: CASSIEMPTGTSGRRHEQFF. Variable domain in full (rest from reference TRBV19 and TRBJ2-1): DGGITQSPKYLFRKEGQNVTLSCEQNLNHDAMYWYRQDPGQGLRLIYYSQIVNDFQKGDIAEGYSVSREKKESFPLTVTSAQKNPTAFYLCASSIEMPTGTSGRRHEQFFGPGTRLTVL.

The chain employs TRBV7-3 and TRBJ1-1, with 9 positions matching TRBD1. The CDR3 sequence is 14 residues long. The germline CDR1 and CDR2 sequences are SGHTA and FQGTGA. V shed 3 bases, J shed 1 base, and the junction held 0 bases outside the gene matches. The CDR3: CASSLGQGNTEAFF. The CDR3 region has the DNA TGTGCCAGCAGCTTGGGACAGGGGAACACTGAAGCTTTCTTT.

This clone was counted once. The chain links TRBV5-6 to TRBJ1-2; the D is unclear. Trimming took off 5 bases at V and 4 bases at J, with 12 bases between the two ends. Germline CDR1 reads SGHDT; CDR2 reads YYEEEE. This CDR3 contains 13 residues. The CDR3 spells CASSSGMGYGYTF. In nucleotides, the CDR3 is TGTGCCAGCAGTTCGGGAATGGGCTATGGCTACACCTTC.

On this clone: Distinct nucleotide sequences in the sample also encode this CDR3. The CDR3 sequence is CASSIWALNTEAFF. The CDR3 region has the DNA TGTGCCAGTAGTATCTGGGCCTTGAACACTGAAGCTTTCTTT. This chain links TRBV19 with TRBJ1-1; no firm D call. From germline, CDR1 is LNHDA and CDR2 SQIVND (reference sequence). The CDR3 contains 14 residues. V lost 3 bases, J lost 0 bases, and 8 bases lay in between.

The V gene is TRBV21-1, the J gene TRBJ2-7; the DNA was not compared with TRBD2, the D call given in the table. TRBV21-1 is a pseudogene locus. The CDR3 has 15 residues. The CDR3 coding sequence is TGTGCCAGCAGCCCAGGCAGGGAGGGGGAAATCGAGCAGTACTTC. It is translated as CASSPGREGEIEQYF.

V is TRBV30 and J is TRBJ2-2; a possible D gene is TRBD1 (5 bases). Germline V CDR1 and CDR2: GTSNPN, SVGIG (reference sequence). The V and J ends lost 0 bases and 5 bases respectively, with 19 bases between them. The CDR3 runs 17 residues. The chain's CDR3 is CAWSVGRVSLQTGELFF. DNA of the CDR3: TGTGCCTGGAGTGTGGGCAGGGTTTCTCTTCAGACCGGGGAGCTGTTTTTT.

The V and J genes are TRBV7-8 and TRBJ2-3; unclear D gene. CDR3 size: 13 residues. Germline V gene sequence: CDR1 SGHVS, CDR2 FQNEAQ. Trimming shortened V by 5 bases and J by 5 bases, and 11 bases separated the two germline ends. Here the CDR3 DNA reads TGTGCCAGCAGCCCCCCTAGTTTAGATACGCAGTATTTT. This translates into CASSPPSLDTQYF.

This chain connects TRBV12-3 or TRBV12-4 to TRBJ1-1; TRBD1 is a possible D gene (5 bases). Trimming left V 5 bases short and J 10 bases short, with 17 bases between. CDR3 size: 13 residues. The CDR3 sequence: CASSPRVGLGAFF. The DNA of the CDR3 is TGTGCCAGCAGTCCTCGGGTGGGACTGGGAGCTTTCTTT.

The chain links TRBV28 to TRBJ2-7; D might be TRBD2 (5 bases). CDR1 MDHEN and CDR2 SYDVKM come from the germline V gene. Trimming shortened V by 4 bases and J by 3 bases, and 19 bases separated the two germline ends. The CDR3 spans 16 residues. CDR3 loop: CASSSRYVGEDYEQYF. CDR3 nucleotide sequence: TGTGCCAGCAGTTCCCGTTATGTGGGAGAGGACTACGAGCAGTACTTC.

The chain combines TRBV4-1 with TRBJ1-6; the match to TRBD1 covers 7 bases. Germline V gives CDR1 MGHRA, CDR2 YSYEKL. Germline trimming cut 0 bases from V and 7 bases from J; bases unmatched to any gene: 6. The length of the CDR3 is 16 residues. In DNA form, the CDR3 reads TGCGCCAGCAGCCAAGAACAGGGGAGAGGCAATTCACCCCTCCACTTT. This encodes CASSQEQGRGNSPLHF.

V usage is TRBV19 and J usage is TRBJ2-1; D is unclear. This CDR3 has 17 amino acids. Germline-derived CDR1 and CDR2 are LNHDA and SQIVND (reference sequence). Trimming left V 3 bases short and J 0 bases short, with 15 bases between. CDR3: CASSILTAPSSYNEQFF. The CDR3 nucleotides read TGTGCCAGTAGTATCTTGACGGCCCCTAGCTCCTACAATGAGCAGTTCTTC.